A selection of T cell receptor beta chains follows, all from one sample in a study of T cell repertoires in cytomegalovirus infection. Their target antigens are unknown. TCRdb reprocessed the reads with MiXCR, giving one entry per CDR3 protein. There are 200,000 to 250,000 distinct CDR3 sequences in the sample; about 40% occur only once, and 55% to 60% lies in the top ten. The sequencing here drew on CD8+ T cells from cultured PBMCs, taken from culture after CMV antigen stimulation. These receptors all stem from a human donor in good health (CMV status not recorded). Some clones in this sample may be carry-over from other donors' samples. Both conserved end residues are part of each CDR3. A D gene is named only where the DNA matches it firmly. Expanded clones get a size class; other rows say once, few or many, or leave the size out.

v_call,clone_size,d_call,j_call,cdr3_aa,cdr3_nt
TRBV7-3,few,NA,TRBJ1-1,CASSTGTTQPAFF,TGTGCCAGCAGCACGGGGACGACTCAACCGGCTTTCTTT
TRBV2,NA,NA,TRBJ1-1,CASSEAAGAMNTEAFF,TGTGCCAGCAGTGAAGCCGCCGGAGCCATGAACACTGAAGCTTTCTTT
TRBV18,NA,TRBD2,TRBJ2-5,CASSPYTSGRYQETQYF,TGTGCCAGCTCACCATACACTAGCGGGAGGTACCAAGAGACCCAGTACTTC
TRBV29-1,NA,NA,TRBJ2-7,CSVEGTGRGYEQYF,TGCAGCGTTGAAGGGACAGGGAGGGGATACGAGCAGTACTTC
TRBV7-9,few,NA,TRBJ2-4,CASSSRELAPQNIQYF,TGTGCCAGCAGCTCCAGAGAGCTAGCTCCGCAAAACATTCAGTACTTC
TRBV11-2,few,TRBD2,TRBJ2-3,CASSFPTSASTSTDTQYF,TGTGCCAGCAGCTTCCCCACTAGCGCGTCCACTAGCACAGATACGCAGTATTTT
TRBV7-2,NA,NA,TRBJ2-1,CASSLQRSNEQFF,TGTGCCAGCAGCTTACAGCGGTCCAATGAGCAGTTCTTC
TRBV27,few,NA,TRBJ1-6,CASSAWGGDSPLHF,TGTGCCAGCAGCGCGTGGGGGGGGGATTCACCCCTCCACTTT
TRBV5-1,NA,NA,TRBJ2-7,CASSSDSAYNEQYF,TGCGCCAGCAGCAGTGACAGTGCCTACAACGAGCAGTACTTC
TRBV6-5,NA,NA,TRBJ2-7,CASSYSNYGYEQYF,TGTGCCAGCAGTTACTCGAATTACGGCTACGAGCAGTACTTC
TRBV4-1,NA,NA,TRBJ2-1,CASSQAPVGYNEQFF,TGCGCCAGCAGCCAAGCCCCTGTGGGCTACAATGAGCAGTTCTTC
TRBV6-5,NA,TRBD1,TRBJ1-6,CASSYSTGNSPLHF,TGTGCCAGCAGTTACTCGACAGGGAACTCACCCCTCCACTTT
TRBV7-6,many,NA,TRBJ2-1,CASGQTGLYYNEQFF,TGTGCCAGCGGTCAAACGGGACTCTACTACAATGAGCAGTTCTTC
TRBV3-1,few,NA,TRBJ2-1,CASSQDKWGDNEQFF,TGTGCCAGCAGCCAAGATAAGTGGGGGGACAATGAGCAGTTCTTC